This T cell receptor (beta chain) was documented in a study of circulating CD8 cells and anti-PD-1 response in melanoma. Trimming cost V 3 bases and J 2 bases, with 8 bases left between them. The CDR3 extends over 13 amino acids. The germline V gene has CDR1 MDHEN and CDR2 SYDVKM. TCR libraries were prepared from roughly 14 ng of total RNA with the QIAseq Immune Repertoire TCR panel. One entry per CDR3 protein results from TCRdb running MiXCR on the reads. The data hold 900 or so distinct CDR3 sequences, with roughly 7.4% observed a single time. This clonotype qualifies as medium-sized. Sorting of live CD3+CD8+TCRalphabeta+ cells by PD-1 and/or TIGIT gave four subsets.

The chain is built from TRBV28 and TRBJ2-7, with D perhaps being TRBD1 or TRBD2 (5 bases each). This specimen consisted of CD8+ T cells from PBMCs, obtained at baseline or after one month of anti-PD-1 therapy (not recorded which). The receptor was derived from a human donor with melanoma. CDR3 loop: CASSFGGTYEQYF. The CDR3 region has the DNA TGTGCCAGCAGTTTTGGGGGTACCTACGAGCAGTACTTC.